The clone carrying this TCR beta chain was seen only a few times. At one end, the junction sequence differs from germline, possibly due to a read error. Profiled with immunoSEQ multiplex PCR; TCRdb holds only in-frame clones, not every one. The repertoire holds about 110,000 clones, with about 85% as singletons. The CDR3 length is 16 residues. Germline V gives CDR1 SSHAT, CDR2 FNYEAQ (reference sequence). The data belong to a study of PD-L1 blockade in urothelial cancer. The rearrangement uses TRBV7-7 and TRBJ2-5; TRBD2 aligns across 9 bases. The source of this sequence is a man aged 50-59 years with urothelial cancer. The input for sequencing was PBMCs, taken around atezolizumab (anti-PD-L1) treatment. CDR3 bases: TGTGCTAGCAGCTTAGATTTAGCGGGAGCTGGAGAGACCCAGTACTTC. Amino acid sequence: CASSLDLAGAGETQYF.